This TCR beta chain appears in the sequencing data of a study of blood T cell repertoires in COVID-19. Study-wide context: There were acute and convalescent COVID-19 samples, and they came from the United States, Italy and Spain. In each case, the material was cDNA or gDNA derived from T cells, B-cell-depleted T cells, or PBMCs.

Original methodology: The authors estimated nucleated cell counts from reference gene primer amplification. TCRdb keeps only in-frame clones here, not all; method: immunoSEQ multiplex PCR. That table gives V, J and clone size, and the DNA gave D and trimming. The table has 140,000 to 150,000 clones, approximately 87% seen once. Germline V gene sequence: CDR1 SEHNR, CDR2 FQNEAQ (reference sequence). V trimming: 3 bases; J trimming: 2 bases; junction bases outside the gene matches: 7. The length of the CDR3 is 16 residues. The chain is built from TRBV7-9 and TRBJ2-1; 7 positions agree with TRBD1. Material for sequencing was peripheral blood. The receptor's source is a woman aged 45-59 years with active or convalescent COVID-19. The chain's CDR3 is CASSFSKTGAYNEQFF. The CDR3 region has the DNA TGTGCCAGCAGCTTCTCCAAAACAGGGGCCTACAATGAGCAGTTCTTC.